These T cell receptor beta chains were read from a single sample in a study of glioma-infiltrating T cells after dendritic cell vaccination. Sequencing used immunoSEQ multiplex PCR; TCRdb keeps in-frame clones, though not all of them. Here the sample spans 85,000 to 95,000 clones, 65% to 90% being singletons. Source: blood, taken before dendritic cell vaccination. These receptors were obtained from a human donor with glioblastoma. CDR3s include the opening cysteine and the closing phenylalanine or tryptophan. A D gene is named only where the DNA matches it firmly. The size of a clone is reported for some rows only, either as once, few or many, or as a class for expanded clones.

v_call	d_call	cdr3_length	clone_size	j_call	cdr3_aa	cdr3_nt
TRBV28	NA	14	NA	TRBJ1-5	CASSPGGSNQPQHF	TGTGCCAGCAGTCCCGGGGGGAGCAATCAGCCCCAGCATTTT
TRBV5-1	TRBD1	14	NA	TRBJ2-2	CASSTRQGTGELFF	TGCGCCAGCAGCACGCGACAGGGTACCGGGGAGCTGTTTTTT
TRBV7-8	NA	17	NA	TRBJ2-2	CASSLRLGAANTGELFF	TGTGCCAGCAGCTTGCGCTTGGGCGCAGCGAACACCGGGGAGCTGTTTTTT
TRBV2	TRBD1	17	NA	TRBJ1-2	CASRRQGGGYSNYGYTF	TGTGCCAGCAGGAGACAGGGGGGAGGTTATTCTAACTATGGCTACACCTTC
TRBV15	TRBD1	12	NA	TRBJ1-2	CATSSGGGGYTF	TGTGCCACCAGCTCAGGGGGAGGCGGCTACACCTTC
TRBV30	NA	12	NA	TRBJ1-2	CAYLRGSGGYTF	TGTGCCTACCTAAGGGGTTCAGGTGGCTACACCTTC
TRBV29-1	NA	14	NA	TRBJ1-1	CSVEVGGANSKAFF	TGCAGCGTTGAAGTGGGGGGGGCAAATTCGAAAGCTTTCTTT
TRBV7-2	TRBD2	15	NA	TRBJ2-3	CASRALAIGTDTQYF	TGTGCCAGCAGGGCACTAGCGATCGGCACAGATACGCAGTATTTT
TRBV9	TRBD2	16	once	TRBJ2-1	CASSVGASGGLVEQFF	TGTGCCAGCAGCGTAGGGGCTAGCGGGGGGTTAGTGGAGCAGTTCTTC
TRBV9	TRBD2	20	NA	TRBJ2-7	CASSAGDPGTSGSGFGEQYF	TGTGCCAGCAGCGCAGGGGACCCCGGGACTAGCGGGAGCGGGTTTGGCGAGCAGTACTTC
TRBV7-2	NA	13	NA	TRBJ2-3	CASNPSGVDTQYF	TGTGCCAGCAACCCCTCAGGGGTGGATACGCAGTATTTT
TRBV5-6	TRBD1	18	once	TRBJ2-3	CASSLVFRGYGFTDTQYF	TGTGCCAGCAGCTTGGTTTTCAGGGGGTACGGATTCACAGATACGCAGTATTTT
TRBV11-1	TRBD2	18	NA	TRBJ2-2	CASSPRGSGGASTGELFF	TGTGCCAGCAGCCCCCGTGGGAGCGGGGGGGCCAGCACCGGGGAGCTGTTTTTT
TRBV6-6	NA	13	NA	TRBJ1-2	CASTQTGNYGYTF	TGTGCCAGCACCCAGACAGGAAACTATGGCTACACCTTC
TRBV9	NA	13	NA	TRBJ1-2	CASRGGGGNGYTF	TGTGCCAGCAGAGGGGGTGGGGGTAATGGCTACACCTTC
TRBV28	TRBD2	15	few	TRBJ2-7	CASSSGTSGIYEQYF	TGTGCCAGCAGTTCAGGGACTAGCGGGATATACGAGCAGTACTTC
TRBV15	NA	16	few	TRBJ1-5	CATSRDVQGGNQPQHF	TGTGCCACCAGCAGAGATGTACAGGGCGGCAATCAGCCCCAGCATTTT
TRBV6-1	TRBD2	15	few	TRBJ2-5	CASSELAGAMETQYF	TGTGCCAGCAGTGAACTAGCGGGGGCGATGGAGACCCAGTACTTC
TRBV19	NA	12	NA	TRBJ1-1	CASSIGQGSAFF	TGTGCCAGTAGTATTGGGCAGGGATCAGCTTTCTTT
TRBV11-2	NA	15	NA	TRBJ1-1	CASSLASAGRGWAFF	TGTGCCAGCAGCTTAGCGTCCGCGGGGCGAGGTTGGGCTTTCTTT
TRBV27	NA	13	NA	TRBJ2-1	CASSPTVYNEQFF	TGTGCCAGCAGTCCGACTGTTTACAATGAGCAGTTCTTC
TRBV5-5	TRBD1	17	NA	TRBJ1-1	CASSSGQGYNLNTEAFF	TGTGCCAGCAGCTCTGGACAGGGTTATAATTTGAACACTGAAGCTTTCTTT
TRBV13	NA	15	NA	TRBJ1-2	CASSSEYQANYGYTF	TGTGCCAGCAGCTCAGAGTATCAGGCAAACTATGGCTACACCTTC
TRBV15	NA	17	NA	TRBJ2-5	CATSRARTGSFGETQYF	TGTGCCACCAGCAGAGCGCGCACAGGGTCGTTTGGAGAGACCCAGTACTTC
TRBV9	TRBD2	15	NA	TRBJ2-7	CASSVGSGSFYEQYF	TGTGCCAGCAGCGTAGGTAGCGGGAGTTTTTACGAGCAGTACTTC
TRBV13	TRBD2	16	NA	TRBJ2-7	CASSPRTSGALYEQYF	TGTGCCAGCAGCCCTCGGACTAGCGGGGCCCTCTACGAGCAGTACTTC